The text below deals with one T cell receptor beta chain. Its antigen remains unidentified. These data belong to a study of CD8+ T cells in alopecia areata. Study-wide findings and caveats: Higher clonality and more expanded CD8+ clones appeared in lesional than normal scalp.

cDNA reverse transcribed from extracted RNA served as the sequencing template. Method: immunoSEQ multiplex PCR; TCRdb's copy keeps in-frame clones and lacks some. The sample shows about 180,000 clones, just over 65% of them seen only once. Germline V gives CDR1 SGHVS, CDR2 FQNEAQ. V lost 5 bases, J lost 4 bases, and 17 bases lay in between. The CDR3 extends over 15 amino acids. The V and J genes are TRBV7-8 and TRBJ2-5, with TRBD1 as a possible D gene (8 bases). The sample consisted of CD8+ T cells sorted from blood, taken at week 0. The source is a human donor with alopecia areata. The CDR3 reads CASSPRTGRGETQYF. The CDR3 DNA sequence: TGTGCCAGCAGCCCTCGGACAGGGAGGGGAGAGACCCAGTACTTC. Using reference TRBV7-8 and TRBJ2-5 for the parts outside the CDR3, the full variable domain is GAGVSQSPRYKVAKRGQDVALRCDPISGHVSLFWYQQALGQGPEFLTYFQNEAQLDKSGLPSDRFFAERPEGSVSTLKIQRTQQEDSAVYLCASSPRTGRGETQYFGPGTRLLVL.